This T cell receptor (beta chain) appears in the sequencing data of a study of T cell responses to AZD1222 COVID-19 vaccine. Turning to the study itself: Analyses pooled second doses at about 4 or about 12 weeks. Findings of the study overall: Clonal diversity may have been underestimated in mostly white British donors. Spike-spanning, vaccine-associated CD4 TCRs were dominant at 160-218 and 743-854. Compared with day 0, the breadth and depth of the Spike-specific TCR repertoire rose significantly after two doses of AZD1222.

This CDR3 has 15 residues. V lost 0 bases, J lost 2 bases, and 12 bases lay in between. Germline CDR1 SQVTM, CDR2 ANQGSEA. Notes on this clone: Its antigen is not known.

The data were produced by immunoSEQ multiplex PCR, yet TCRdb's version contains in-frame clones alone and is incomplete. The data contain over 90,000 clones, roughly 84% of them seen just once; the ten biggest clones take up over 15%. The starting material was peripheral blood, obtained on day 0 of AZD1222 vaccination. The V and J genes are TRBV29-1 and TRBJ2-3; D unresolved. The sequence was obtained from an adult in good health. CDR3 nucleotides: TGCAGCGTTGAAGACCCTCTCTGGAACACAGATACGCAGTATTTT. Amino acid sequence: CSVEDPLWNTDTQYF.